The subject of this entry is one T cell receptor (beta chain). The antigen is undetermined. The sample belongs to a study of OX40 agonist ivuxolimab in advanced cancers. Study-wide background: Prior anti-PD-1, anti-PD-L1 or anti-CTLA-4 therapy did not bar entry, and 40% to 45% had some. Three partial responders included one hepatocellular carcinoma patient and two cutaneous melanoma patients.

Generated by immunoSEQ multiplex PCR, the TCRdb table keeps only in-frame clones and is missing some. The table lists about 34,000 clones, roughly 79% of them singletons, with over 1.1% in the top ten. Broader study findings: Expanded peripheral T-cell antigen specificity went undetermined. On average, CD8+ T cells had more expanded clones than CD4+.

The germline V and J ends were trimmed by 0 bases and 2 bases, with 8 bases remaining between them. The CDR3 is made up of 14 amino acids. Germline V CDR1 and CDR2: MNHNY, SVGAGI (reference sequence). This receptor was taken from an adult with an advanced solid tumor such as melanoma, head and neck, liver or kidney cancer. The V and J genes are TRBV6-6 and TRBJ2-7; D not certain. The source material was CD4+ or CD8+ T cells sorted from blood, sampled in a trial of the OX40 agonist ivuxolimab. This chain's CDR3 is CASSYSISAYEQYF. DNA for the CDR3: TGTGCCAGCAGTTACTCGATATCGGCCTACGAGCAGTACTTC.